The 26 T cell receptor beta chains listed next were all sequenced from one sample in a study of CD8+CD57+ T cells in acquired aplastic anemia. By flow cytometry, patients selected for sequencing had shown an expansion of CD8+CD57+ cells. Investigators profiled TCR beta VDJ and CDR3 from genomic DNA template. TCRdb re-analysed the reads in MiXCR, keeping a single row per CDR3 protein. Here the sample spans around 190,000 distinct CDR3 sequences, around 50% being singletons. Material: sorted CD4+, CD8+, or CD8+CD57+ T cells (not recorded which) from PBMCs. All receptors come from a human donor with aplastic anemia.

This clonotype was seen ten or more times. The V and J genes are TRBV10-3 and TRBJ1-5, with TRBD1 as a possible D gene (5 bases). The ends were cut back, 10 bases at V and 4 bases at J, with 14 bases in the middle. The germline V gene encodes CDR1 ENHRY and CDR2 SYGVKD. The length of the CDR3 is 13 residues. Written as DNA, the CDR3 is TGTGCCAGTCGCCGGGGCGTTAATCAGCCCCAGCATTTT. Amino acids: CASRRGVNQPQHF.

With respect to this clonotype: The junction does not match germline at one end; this may be a read error. The chain couples TRBV9 to TRBJ1-1, with a tentative D call TRBD1 (5 bases). The CDR3 sequence is 11 residues long. Germline loops: CDR1 SGDLS, CDR2 YYNGEE. The DNA for the CDR3 is TGTGCCAGCAACCCCTTTAAGGGGCAGCCGTTT. Translated: CASNPFKGQPF. The full variable domain, its missing parts supplied by reference TRBV9 and TRBJ1-1, is DSGVTQTPKHLITATGQRVTLRCSPRSGDLSVYWYQQSLDQGLQFLIQYYNGEERAKGNILERFSAQQFPDLHSELNLSSLELGDSALYFCASNPFKGQPFGQGTRLTVV.

The rearrangement links TRBV6-2 or TRBV6-3 to TRBJ1-1; no firm D call. Trimming took 6 bases from V and 4 from J, leaving 9 bases between them. The V gene's germline CDR1 is MNHEY and CDR2 SVGEGT. The CDR3 has 12 residues. CDR3 nucleotide sequence: TGTGCCAGCAGAGCGCACAGCACTGAAGCTTTCTTT. Residues: CASRAHSTEAFF.

The V and J genes are TRBV2 and TRBJ1-4, with a possible D match to TRBD1 (5 bases). The CDR3 covers 14 residues. V lost 6 bases, J lost 7 bases, and 15 bases lay in between. CDR1 is SNHLY and CDR2 is FYNNEI in the germline V gene. The CDR3 region is CASRAGPGIEKLFF. DNA of the CDR3: TGTGCCAGCAGGGCGGGACCGGGAATTGAAAAACTGTTTTTT.

V gene TRBV5-1 combines with J gene TRBJ2-5; 10 nucleotides align to TRBD2. Germline V CDR1 and CDR2: SGHRS, YFSETQ. V lost 6 bases to trimming and J lost 1 base; unmatched junction nucleotides: 12. This CDR3 has 17 residues. CDR3 sequence: CASTASGGNVFQETQYF. The CDR3 DNA follows: TGCGCCAGCACCGCTAGCGGGGGTAACGTTTTCCAAGAGACCCAGTACTTC.

V gene TRBV10-3 combines with J gene TRBJ1-2; D not resolved. The CDR3 is 12 residues long. The V and J ends lost 7 bases and 4 bases respectively, with 10 bases between them. The V gene's germline CDR1 is ENHRY and CDR2 SYGVKD. This CDR3 reads CAIKKGSYGYTF. Here the CDR3 DNA reads TGTGCCATCAAGAAGGGCTCCTATGGCTACACCTTC.

Concerning this clonotype itself: One junction end does not reproduce the germline sequence, and a read error may be involved. The chain couples TRBV4-1 to TRBJ2-7, with D uncertain. The CDR3 runs to 14 residues. Germline CDR1 and CDR2: MGHRA and YSYEKL. Here the CDR3 reads CASSQDLGSYEQYF. In DNA, the CDR3 is TGTGCCAGCAGCCAAGATTTGGGCTCCTACGAGCAGTACTTC.

The chain employs TRBV11-2 and TRBJ2-3, with 8 bases identical to TRBD1. The CDR3 totals 19 residues. V gave up 0 bases and J gave up 3 bases; unmatched junction bases: 14. Germline V gene sequence: CDR1 SGHAT, CDR2 FQNNGV. CDR3 nucleotides: TGTGCCAGCAGCTTAGAAGGGCAGGGGGCGGCCTATGGTACAGATACGCAGTATTTT. Its protein product is CASSLEGQGAAYGTDTQYF.

This clonotype came up a few times. The chain carries TRBV2 and TRBJ2-7; the D call may be TRBD1 or TRBD2 (5 bases each). Germline values: CDR1 SNHLY, CDR2 FYNNEI. Deletions cut 8 bases from V and 4 bases from J, with 15 bases between. The length of the CDR3 is 13 residues. The DNA of the CDR3 is TGTGCCAGCGCAGGGAAAGAGGGATACGAGCAGTACTTC. This gives the protein CASAGKEGYEQYF.

CDR3 sequence reads: CASSLVGRGYSNQPLHF. In nucleotides, the CDR3 is TGTGCCAGCAGCTTGGTTGGCAGGGGATATAGCAATCAGCCCCTCCACTTT. The V gene is TRBV9, the J gene TRBJ1-6, with D maybe TRBD1 (6 bases). The CDR3 consists of 17 residues. The V and J ends lost 4 bases and 13 bases respectively, with 27 bases between them. CDR1 and CDR2 from the germline V gene are SGDLS and YYNGEE. The entire variable domain, with the rest obtained from reference TRBV9 and TRBJ1-6, is as follows: DSGVTQTPKHLITATGQRVTLRCSPRSGDLSVYWYQQSLDQGLQFLIQYYNGEERAKGNILERFSAQQFPDLHSELNLSSLELGDSALYFCASSLVGRGYSNQPLHFGNGTRLTVT.

The rearrangement joins TRBV19 to TRBJ2-7; 7 bases fit TRBD1. From germline, CDR1 is LNHDA and CDR2 SQIVND (reference sequence). The junction had 1 base not matched to a gene; V was cut back by 3 bases and J by 2 bases. CDR3 size: 13 residues. The CDR3 here is CASSMGQPYEQYF. In DNA, the CDR3 is TGTGCCAGTAGTATGGGACAGCCCTACGAGCAGTACTTC.

The V and J genes are TRBV10-2 and TRBJ2-1; 11 bases match TRBD1. The ends lost 10 bases at V and 5 bases at J; junction bases unmatched: 7. From germline, CDR1 is WSHSY and CDR2 SAAADI. This CDR3 is 14 amino acids long. The CDR3 nucleotides are TGCGCCACACTGGGGACAGGGGGAAACAATGAGCAGTTCTTC. Its translation: CATLGTGGNNEQFF.

As for this clonotype: One junction end does not reproduce the germline sequence, and a read error may be involved. The CDR3 reads CATSRVTGPYEQYF. CDR3 in DNA: TGTGCCACCAGCAGGGTGACAGGACCTTACGAGCAGTACTTC. The V gene is TRBV7-3, the J gene TRBJ2-7, with D possibly being TRBD1 (6 bases). The CDR3 runs to 14 residues. Germline V gene sequence: CDR1 SGHTA, CDR2 FQGTGA.

This chain uses TRBV18 with TRBJ2-7; TRBD2 matches at 10 bases. Germline CDR1 KGHSH, CDR2 LQKENI. There are 15 residues in the CDR3. Trimming at V came to 3 bases and at J to 9 bases, leaving 11 bases not matched to a gene. CDR3: CASSPTSGLSLGQYF. CDR3 bases: TGTGCCAGCTCACCGACTAGCGGGCTCTCCCTAGGGCAGTACTTC.

This clonotype appeared many times. The chain is built from TRBV20-1 and TRBJ1-3, with no clear D. V was pared by 0 bases and J by 7 bases, with 7 bases between. Per germline, CDR1 DFQATT and CDR2 SNEGSKA (reference sequence). The CDR3 is 12 amino acids. In DNA form, the CDR3 reads TGCAGTGCTAGAGATCCCTGGAACACCATATATTTT. Translation: CSARDPWNTIYF.

Comments on this clonotype: At one of its ends the junction is not consistent with the germline gene, which may arise from a read error. This CDR3 reads CSVATTVNTEAFF. CDR3 coding DNA: TGTAGCGTCGCCACGACAGTTAACACTGAAGCTTTCTTT. The chain recombines TRBV29-1 with TRBJ1-1; the D gene is possibly TRBD1 (5 bases). Germline lookup yields CDR1 SQVTM and CDR2 ANQGSEA. The CDR3 spans 13 residues.

This clonotype was found many times. The chain combines TRBV5-1 with TRBJ2-7, with TRBD2 identical over 11 bases. Germline lookup yields CDR1 SGHRS and CDR2 YFSETQ. CDR3 length equals 14 residues. Unmatched junction bases numbered 8, after V lost 8 bases and J lost 4 bases. DNA for the CDR3: TGCGCCAGTGCAAAGACTAGCGGGACATACGAGCAGTACTTC. Translating gives CASAKTSGTYEQYF.

This clonotype was detected a few times. The V gene is TRBV6-5, the J gene TRBJ2-5; TRBD1 aligns across 9 bases. This CDR3 region has 15 residues. V lost 2 bases to trimming and J lost 5 bases; unmatched junction nucleotides: 6. Germline CDR1 MNHEY, CDR2 SVGAGI. The CDR3 coding sequence is TGTGCCAGCAGTTACCCGGGACAGGGTGTGGAGACCCAGTACTTC. It translates to CASSYPGQGVETQYF.

This clonotype was seen at least ten times. The V gene is TRBV7-9, the J gene TRBJ1-2; D not resolved. V was cut by 2 bases and J by 1 base, with 2 bases left in between. CDR3 length equals 12 residues. Germline values: CDR1 SEHNR, CDR2 FQNEAQ (reference sequence). The CDR3 loop reads CASSLNNYGYTF. CDR3 coding DNA: TGTGCCAGCAGCTTAAATAACTATGGCTACACCTTC.

This clonotype was detected a few times. It may be a read error: a sequence one base away is much more abundant. The V call is TRBV12-5, the J call TRBJ2-2, with 8 bases that match TRBD1. Germline V CDR1 and CDR2: LGHNT, FRNRAP. The CDR3 sequence is 15 residues long. The V gene end was trimmed by 5 bases and the J gene end by 6 bases; junction bases not matched to a gene: 8. The CDR3 reads CASGPWTGSAGELFF. DNA for the CDR3: TGTGCTAGTGGTCCATGGACAGGGAGCGCCGGGGAGCTGTTTTTT.

The chain uses TRBV20-1 and TRBJ2-1; 8 bases match TRBD2. The J segment lost 4 bases and the V segment lost 2 bases, leaving 7 bases of the junction unmatched. CDR1 is DFQATT, CDR2 SNEGSKA, per germline (reference sequence). The CDR3 is 15 residues long. CDR3 coding DNA: TGCAGTGCTAGAACACCGGGGGGGGATTACAATGAGCAGTTCTTC. It specifies CSARTPGGDYNEQFF.

The sample holds a few counts of this clonotype. The chain combines TRBV28 with TRBJ2-2, with TRBD1 as a possible D gene (6 bases). The CDR3 has 16 amino acids. The germline V gene encodes CDR1 MDHEN and CDR2 SYDVKM. V lost 4 bases to trimming and J lost 5 bases, with 17 bases between them. In DNA, the CDR3 is TGTGCCAGCAGTTCAATCTCAGGGGATGGGACCGGGGAGCTGTTTTTT. As protein: CASSSISGDGTGELFF.

This chain uses TRBV2 with TRBJ2-4, with D tentatively TRBD2 (5 bases). V lost 5 bases to trimming and J lost 7 bases, with 18 bases between them. This CDR3 contains 15 residues. Germline V gene sequence: CDR1 SNHLY, CDR2 FYNNEI. As DNA, the CDR3 is TGTGCCAGCAGTCCCACGGTGGGAGTTTGGAACATTCAGTACTTC. Amino acid sequence: CASSPTVGVWNIQYF.

The chain uses TRBV7-9 and TRBJ1-2, with a tentative D call TRBD1 (6 bases). The germline V gene has CDR1 SEHNR and CDR2 FQNEAQ (reference sequence). The CDR3 loop spans 14 amino acids. The ends were cut back, 5 bases at V and 7 bases at J, with 17 bases in the middle. For the CDR3, the DNA is TGTGCCAGCAGCCTGGACGGCGGGGGCTCTGGCTACACCTTC. Translated, it gives CASSLDGGGSGYTF.

This chain uses TRBV5-1 with TRBJ1-6; the D is unclear. From germline, CDR1 is SGHRS and CDR2 YFSETQ. The ends were cut back, 0 bases at V and 8 bases at J, with 18 bases in the middle. This CDR3 is 17 amino acids long. The DNA for the CDR3 is TGCGCCAGCAGCTTGGAGGGCACTAACCCTATTTATTCACCCCTCCACTTT. Amino acids: CASSLEGTNPIYSPLHF.

The sample holds many counts of this clonotype. The chain employs TRBV20-1 and TRBJ1-2; 11 bases align to TRBD1. Germline lookup yields CDR1 DFQATT and CDR2 SNEGSKA (reference sequence). V was clipped by 3 bases and J by 4 bases; unmatched bases: 7. The CDR3 totals 15 residues. The CDR3 sequence: CSARPGTGGVYGYTF. CDR3 DNA: TGCAGTGCTAGGCCCGGGACAGGGGGTGTCTATGGCTACACCTTC.